This T cell receptor beta chain was captured in a study of vaccination and CD4 T cells after COVID-19. At the level of the study: Cells were stimulated with overlapping spike peptides from SARS-CoV-2, HCoV-NL63, HCoV-OC43 and HCoV-229E.

Cultured CD4+ T-cell DNA underwent Oncomine TCR Beta short-read sequencing. TCRdb fed the PCR reads into MiXCR, producing one record per CDR3 protein. The sample records roughly 12,000 distinct CDR3 sequences, roughly 80% being singletons. Described treatment: roughly 11-day PBMC culture with coronavirus spike peptide pools or control peptides (ViraFEST assay). This CDR3 is built from 15 residues. The germline CDR1 and CDR2 sequences are MNHEY and SVGAGI. V was pared by 0 bases and J by 1 base, with 8 bases between. Remarks on this clonotype: Its target is unknown.

The sample consisted of CD4+ T cells from blood, cultured in vitro. The origin of this receptor is a human donor who had recovered from COVID-19. The V call is TRBV6-5, the J call TRBJ2-3; no clear D gene. CDR3 nucleotide sequence: TGTGCCAGCAGTTACTCAAGGGCCCGCACAGATACGCAGTATTTT. Protein: CASSYSRARTDTQYF.